A selection of T cell receptor beta chains follows, all from one sample in a study of blood T cell repertoires in COVID-19. Some clones are missing from TCRdb's copy, which holds only in-frame ones; the method was immunoSEQ multiplex PCR. Here the sample spans about 190,000 clones, 85% to 90% being singletons. Source material: peripheral blood. These receptors were taken from a man aged 40-50 years with active or convalescent COVID-19. Both conserved end residues are part of each CDR3. The D gene is left open where the match is weak. A row's size may be missing; if present it is once, few, many or a size class.

V gene	J gene	clone size	D gene	CDR3 protein	CDR3 DNA
TRBV25-1	TRBJ2-6	-	TRBD1	CASSETGYSGANVLTF	TGTGCCAGCAGTGAGACAGGGTACTCTGGGGCCAACGTCCTGACTTTC
TRBV7-3	TRBJ2-1	-	-	CASSLVQGLYNEQFF	TGTGCCAGCAGCTTAGTACAGGGCCTCTACAATGAGCAGTTCTTC
TRBV11-1	TRBJ1-2	-	TRBD1	CASSWTGGSGYTF	TGTGCCAGCAGTTGGACAGGGGGGTCTGGCTACACCTTC
TRBV24-1	TRBJ2-7	-	-	CATSDPTGREQYF	TGTGCCACCAGTGACCCGACAGGGAGGGAGCAGTACTTC
TRBV7-2	TRBJ1-4	-	-	CASSSPERGPNEKLFF	TGTGCCAGCAGCTCCCCAGAGCGGGGACCTAATGAAAAACTGTTTTTT
TRBV24-1	TRBJ2-2	-	-	CATSVQGTGELFF	TGTGCCACCAGTGTCCAGGGGACCGGGGAGCTGTTTTTT
TRBV9	TRBJ1-2	-	TRBD1	CASSLVGTDYGYTF	TGTGCCAGCAGCTTAGTTGGGACAGATTATGGCTACACCTTC
TRBV7-2	TRBJ2-1	-	TRBD2	CASSLTTAAGPLGEQFF	TGTGCCAGCAGCTTAACCACTGCAGCGGGGCCCCTTGGTGAGCAGTTCTTC
TRBV28	TRBJ2-6	-	-	CASIRTAGANVLTF	TGTGCCAGCATCCGGACAGCTGGGGCCAACGTCCTGACTTTC
TRBV14	TRBJ1-5	many	-	CASSQGGGSQPQHF	TGTGCCAGCAGCCAAGGGGGAGGGAGTCAGCCCCAGCATTTT
TRBV7-7	TRBJ1-3	-	TRBD1	CASSPDRGGGNTIYF	TGTGCTAGCAGTCCGGACAGGGGAGGAGGAAACACCATATATTTT
TRBV11-2	TRBJ1-2	-	-	CASSPLLPGKNYGYTF	TGTGCCAGCAGCCCACTGTTGCCGGGGAAAAACTATGGCTACACCTTC
TRBV6-6	TRBJ1-3	once	TRBD1	CASRPDRGPSGNTIYF	TGTGCCAGCAGACCAGACAGGGGGCCCTCTGGAAACACCATATATTTT
TRBV12-3/TRBV12-4	TRBJ2-1	-	-	CASSFFQNNEQFF	TGTGCCAGCAGTTTCTTCCAGAACAATGAGCAGTTCTTC
TRBV3-1/TRBV3-2	TRBJ2-1	-	-	CASSQAGRDFYNEQFF	TGTGCCAGCAGCCAAGCAGGGCGGGATTTTTACAATGAGCAGTTCTTC
TRBV5-5	TRBJ1-5	-	-	CASSLLVQTSNQPQHF	TGTGCCAGCAGCTTGCTCGTACAGACTAGCAATCAGCCCCAGCATTTT
TRBV6-5	TRBJ2-1	-	TRBD1	CASSRTGGNEQFF	TGTGCCAGCAGCCGGACAGGGGGCAATGAGCAGTTCTTC
TRBV25-1	TRBJ2-7	once	-	CASSEQTDSYEQYF	TGTGCCAGCAGTGAGCAGACAGACTCCTACGAGCAGTACTTC
TRBV7-9	TRBJ2-4	-	TRBD1	CASSLDLGTGAKNIQYF	TGTGCCAGCAGCCTCGACCTAGGGACAGGAGCCAAAAACATTCAGTACTTC
TRBV6-5	TRBJ1-1	-	-	CASKEGGMNTEAFF	TGTGCCAGCAAAGAGGGGGGGATGAACACTGAAGCTTTCTTT
TRBV19	TRBJ1-1	once	TRBD1	CASSAGQGLNTEAFF	TGTGCCAGTAGTGCAGGACAGGGCTTGAACACTGAAGCTTTCTTT
TRBV28	TRBJ2-7	-	-	CASSFRGLSYEQYF	TGTGCCAGCAGTTTTCGTGGGCTTTCCTACGAGCAGTACTTC
TRBV6-1	TRBJ2-2	-	TRBD1	CASSAPDRGGTGELFF	TGTGCCAGCAGTGCTCCGGACAGGGGTGGAACCGGGGAGCTGTTTTTT
TRBV4-1	TRBJ2-3	-	TRBD1	CASSQVWTGPGTDTQYF	TGCGCCAGCAGCCAAGTATGGACAGGGCCGGGGACAGATACGCAGTATTTT
TRBV7-2	TRBJ1-2	-	-	CASSLGGPGYTF	TGTGCCAGCAGCTTAGGAGGGCCTGGCTACACCTTC
TRBV5-1	TRBJ1-5	-	-	CASSPRAGENQPQHF	TGCGCCAGCAGCCCTCGGGCAGGGGAAAATCAGCCCCAGCATTTT
TRBV11-2	TRBJ2-7	-	-	CASSFLQGMNEQYF	TGTGCCAGCAGCTTTTTGCAGGGGATGAACGAGCAGTACTTC
TRBV5-4	TRBJ1-3	-	TRBD1	CASGLDRGGNTIYF	TGTGCCAGCGGCCTAGACAGGGGAGGAAACACCATATATTTT
TRBV6-5	TRBJ1-6	-	TRBD1	CASSLGQGYRSPLHF	TGTGCCAGCAGTTTGGGACAGGGGTACCGTTCACCCCTCCACTTT
TRBV18	TRBJ2-6	-	-	CASSHEVSGANVLTF	TGTGCCAGCTCTCATGAGGTCTCTGGGGCCAACGTCCTGACTTTC
TRBV7-2	TRBJ1-1	-	-	CASSPRWGVGAFF	TGTGCCAGCAGCCCAAGATGGGGGGTTGGAGCTTTCTTT
TRBV10-3	TRBJ1-4	-	TRBD1	CAISESDRAREKLFF	TGTGCCATCAGTGAGTCAGACAGGGCCAGGGAAAAACTGTTTTTT
TRBV4-3	TRBJ1-1	-	-	CASSHANRGTEAFF	TGCGCCAGCAGCCATGCCAACCGGGGGACTGAAGCTTTCTTT
TRBV12-3/TRBV12-4	TRBJ1-6	-	-	CASTGSRNSPLHF	TGTGCCAGCACAGGGTCGAGAAATTCACCCCTCCACTTT
TRBV5-5	TRBJ1-5	-	-	CASSFGDRLNQPQHF	TGTGCCAGCAGCTTCGGAGACAGGCTAAATCAGCCCCAGCATTTT
TRBV7-9	TRBJ1-6	-	-	CASSPLRDSPLHF	TGTGCCAGCAGCCCCCTCAGGGATTCACCCCTCCACTTT
TRBV5-1	TRBJ1-1	-	TRBD1	CASSSGQGVPEAFF	TGCGCCAGCAGCTCGGGACAGGGGGTCCCTGAAGCTTTCTTT
TRBV7-2	TRBJ2-2	-	-	CASSLPEAGELFF	TGTGCCAGCAGCTTACCAGAAGCCGGGGAGCTGTTTTTT
TRBV2	TRBJ2-1	-	TRBD2	CASRIRVGGTNNEQFF	TGTGCCAGCAGGATTCGAGTCGGGGGGACGAACAATGAGCAGTTCTTC
TRBV28	TRBJ2-4	-	TRBD2	CASSNVVAGAKNIQYF	TGTGCCAGCAGTAATGTAGTAGCGGGGGCCAAAAACATTCAGTACTTC
TRBV28	TRBJ1-3	-	-	CASSYQGGGNTIYF	TGTGCCAGCAGCTACCAGGGTGGCGGAAACACCATATATTTT
TRBV6-5	TRBJ1-5	few	TRBD1	CATGDRHLWPQHF	TGTGCCACAGGGGACAGGCATTTGTGGCCCCAGCATTTT
TRBV2	TRBJ1-5	-	TRBD1	CASSEALQGRAPQHF	TGTGCCAGCAGTGAAGCGTTACAGGGGCGGGCGCCCCAGCATTTT
TRBV30	TRBJ2-3	-	-	CAWSTQHTDTQYF	TGTGCCTGGAGTACCCAACACACAGATACGCAGTATTTT
TRBV19	TRBJ2-1	-	TRBD1	CASSIRQGYNEQFF	TGTGCCAGTAGTATCCGACAGGGCTACAATGAGCAGTTCTTC
TRBV2	TRBJ2-4	-	-	CTSGQGGTKNIQYF	TGCACGAGCGGGCAGGGGGGTACCAAAAACATTCAGTACTTC
TRBV19	TRBJ1-6	-	-	CASGQGVSPLHF	TGTGCCAGTGGTCAAGGGGTCTCACCCCTCCACTTT
TRBV10-2	TRBJ2-1	-	TRBD1	CASSESGTGHNEQFF	TGCGCCAGCAGTGAGTCTGGGACAGGGCACAATGAGCAGTTCTTC